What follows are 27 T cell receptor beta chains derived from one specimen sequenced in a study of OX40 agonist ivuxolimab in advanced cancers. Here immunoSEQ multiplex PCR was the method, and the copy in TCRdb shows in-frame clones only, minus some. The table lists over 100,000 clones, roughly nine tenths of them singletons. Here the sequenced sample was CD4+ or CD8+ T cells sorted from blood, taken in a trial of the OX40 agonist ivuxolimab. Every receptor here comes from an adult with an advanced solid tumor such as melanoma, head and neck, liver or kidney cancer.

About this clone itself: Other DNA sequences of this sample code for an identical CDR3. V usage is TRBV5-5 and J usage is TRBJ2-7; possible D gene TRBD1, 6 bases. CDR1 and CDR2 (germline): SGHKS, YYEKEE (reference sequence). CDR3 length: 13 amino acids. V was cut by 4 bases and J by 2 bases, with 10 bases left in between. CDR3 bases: TGTGCCAGCAGCCCCCAGGGGACCTACGAGCAGTACTTC. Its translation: CASSPQGTYEQYF.

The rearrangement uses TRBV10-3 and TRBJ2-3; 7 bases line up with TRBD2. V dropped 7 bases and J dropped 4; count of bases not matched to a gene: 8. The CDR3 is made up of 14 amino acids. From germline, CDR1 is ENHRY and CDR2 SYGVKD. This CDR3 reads CAITSGRGADTQYF. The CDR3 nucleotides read TGTGCCATCACGTCGGGTCGGGGGGCAGATACGCAGTATTTT.

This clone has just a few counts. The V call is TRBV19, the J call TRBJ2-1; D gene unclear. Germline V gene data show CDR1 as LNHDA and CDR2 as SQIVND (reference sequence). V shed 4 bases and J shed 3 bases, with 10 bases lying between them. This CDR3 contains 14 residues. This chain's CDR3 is CASSSQGDYNEQFF. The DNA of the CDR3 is TGTGCCAGTAGTAGCCAAGGCGACTACAATGAGCAGTTCTTC.

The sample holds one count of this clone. The CDR3 region is CASSTGGARTNEKLFF. The CDR3 DNA follows: TGTGCCAGCAGTACAGGGGGCGCGAGGACTAATGAAAAACTGTTTTTT. The chain couples TRBV28 to TRBJ1-4; TRBD1 matches 9 bases. V shed 5 bases and J 2 bases; nucleotides not matched to a gene: 6. From germline, CDR1 is MDHEN and CDR2 SYDVKM. This CDR3 is 16 amino acids long.

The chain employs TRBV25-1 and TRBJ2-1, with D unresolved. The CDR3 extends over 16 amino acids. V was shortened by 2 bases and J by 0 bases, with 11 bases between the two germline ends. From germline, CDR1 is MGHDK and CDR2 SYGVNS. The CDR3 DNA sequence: TGTGCCAGCAGTGAAATCCAGGAGAGCTCCTACAATGAGCAGTTCTTC. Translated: CASSEIQESSYNEQFF.

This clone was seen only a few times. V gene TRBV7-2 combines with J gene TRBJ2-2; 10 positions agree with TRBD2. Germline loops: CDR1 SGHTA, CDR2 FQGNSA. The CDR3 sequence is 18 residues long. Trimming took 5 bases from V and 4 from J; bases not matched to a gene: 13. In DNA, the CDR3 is TGTGCCAGCAGCCGATTAAGCGGGGGGGGCCTAGGCACCGGGGAGCTGTTTTTT. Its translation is CASSRLSGGGLGTGELFF.

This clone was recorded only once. The CDR3 region has the DNA TGCAGCGGGACGAATGGCGGGGGCACAGATACGCAGTATTTT. Protein product: CSGTNGGGTDTQYF. V gene TRBV29-1 combines with J gene TRBJ2-3; tentatively, D is TRBD2 (6 bases). The V end was cut by 7 bases, the J end by 1 base, with 15 bases between. The CDR3 covers 14 residues. The germline V gene encodes CDR1 SQVTM and CDR2 ANQGSEA.

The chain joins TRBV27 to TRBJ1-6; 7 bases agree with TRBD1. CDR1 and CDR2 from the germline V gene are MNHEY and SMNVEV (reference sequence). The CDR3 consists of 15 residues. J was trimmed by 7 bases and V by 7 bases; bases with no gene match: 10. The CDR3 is CASKPPGQRNSPLHF. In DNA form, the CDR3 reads TGTGCCAGCAAGCCTCCGGGACAGCGCAATTCACCCCTCCACTTT.

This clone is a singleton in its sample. CDR3 region: CASPWAPSYEQYF. CDR3 coding DNA: TGTGCCAGCCCCTGGGCCCCCTCCTACGAGCAGTACTTC. The rearrangement uses TRBV11-2 and TRBJ2-7; no clear D gene. The germline V and J ends were trimmed by 8 bases and 0 bases, with 11 bases remaining between them. The germline V gene encodes CDR1 SGHAT and CDR2 FQNNGV. CDR3 length: 13 residues. Together with reference TRBV11-2 and TRBJ2-7, the CDR3 gives the full variable domain: EAGVAQSPRYKIIEKRQSVAFWCNPISGHATLYWYQQILGQGPKLLIQFQNNGVVDDSQLPKDRFSAERLKGVDSTLKIQPAKLEDSAVYLCASPWAPSYEQYFGPGTRLTVT.

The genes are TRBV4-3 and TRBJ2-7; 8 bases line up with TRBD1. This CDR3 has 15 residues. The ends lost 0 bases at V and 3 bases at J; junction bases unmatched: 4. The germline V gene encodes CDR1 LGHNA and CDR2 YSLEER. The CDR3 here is CASSQEPGGYYEQYF. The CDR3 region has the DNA TGCGCCAGCAGCCAAGAGCCAGGGGGCTACTACGAGCAGTACTTC.

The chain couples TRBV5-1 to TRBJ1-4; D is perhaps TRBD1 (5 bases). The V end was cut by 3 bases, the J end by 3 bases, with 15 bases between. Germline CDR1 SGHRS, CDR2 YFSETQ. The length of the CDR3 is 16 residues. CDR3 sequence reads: CASSSSSGRANEKLFF. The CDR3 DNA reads TGCGCCAGCAGCTCCTCCTCAGGGCGGGCTAATGAAAAACTGTTTTTT. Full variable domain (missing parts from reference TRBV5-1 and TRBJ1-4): KAGVTQTPRYLIKTRGQQVTLSCSPISGHRSVSWYQQTPGQGLQFLFEYFSETQRNKGNFPGRFSGRQFSNSRSEMNVSTLELGDSALYLCASSSSSGRANEKLFFGSGTQLSVL.

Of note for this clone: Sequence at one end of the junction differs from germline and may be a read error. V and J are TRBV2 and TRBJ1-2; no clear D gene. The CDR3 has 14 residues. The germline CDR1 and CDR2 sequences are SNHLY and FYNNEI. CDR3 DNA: TGTGCCAGCAGAAGTTTACGGCGGAATTTGAAGTACGCCTTC. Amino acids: CASRSLRRNLKYAF.

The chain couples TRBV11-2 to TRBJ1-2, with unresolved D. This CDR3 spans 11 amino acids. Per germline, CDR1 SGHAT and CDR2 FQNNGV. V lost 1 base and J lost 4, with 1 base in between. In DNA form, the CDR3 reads TGTGCCAGCAGCTTAGCCTATGGCTACACCTTC. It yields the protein CASSLAYGYTF.

The CDR3: CASSPPGGVYEQYF. In DNA, the CDR3 is TGTGCCAGCAGCCCCCCGGGCGGAGTCTACGAGCAGTACTTC. V usage is TRBV11-2 and J usage is TRBJ2-7; D uncertain. The germline V gene encodes CDR1 SGHAT and CDR2 FQNNGV. V was trimmed by 5 bases and J by 3 bases, leaving 14 bases between them. The length of the CDR3 is 14 residues.

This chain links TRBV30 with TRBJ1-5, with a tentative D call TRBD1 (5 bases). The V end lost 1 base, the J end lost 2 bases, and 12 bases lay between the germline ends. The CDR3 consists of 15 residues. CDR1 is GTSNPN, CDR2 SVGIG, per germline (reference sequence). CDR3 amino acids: CAWSEGDSGNQPQHF. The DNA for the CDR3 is TGTGCCTGGAGTGAAGGGGATAGTGGCAATCAGCCCCAGCATTTT.

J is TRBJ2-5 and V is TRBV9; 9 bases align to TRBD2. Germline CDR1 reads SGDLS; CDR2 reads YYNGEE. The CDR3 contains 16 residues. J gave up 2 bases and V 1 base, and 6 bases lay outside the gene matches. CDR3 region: CASSVKSGGRQETQYF. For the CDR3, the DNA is TGTGCCAGCAGCGTAAAAAGCGGGGGGCGACAAGAGACCCAGTACTTC. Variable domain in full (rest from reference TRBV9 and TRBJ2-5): DSGVTQTPKHLITATGQRVTLRCSPRSGDLSVYWYQQSLDQGLQFLIQYYNGEERAKGNILERFSAQQFPDLHSELNLSSLELGDSALYFCASSVKSGGRQETQYFGPGTRLLVL.

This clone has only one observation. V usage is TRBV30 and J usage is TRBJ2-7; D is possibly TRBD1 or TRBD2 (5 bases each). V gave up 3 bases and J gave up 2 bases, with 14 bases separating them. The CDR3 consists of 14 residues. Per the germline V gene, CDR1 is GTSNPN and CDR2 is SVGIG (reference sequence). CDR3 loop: CAWRDTGPTYEQYF. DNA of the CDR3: TGTGCCTGGAGAGATACGGGGCCCACCTACGAGCAGTACTTC.

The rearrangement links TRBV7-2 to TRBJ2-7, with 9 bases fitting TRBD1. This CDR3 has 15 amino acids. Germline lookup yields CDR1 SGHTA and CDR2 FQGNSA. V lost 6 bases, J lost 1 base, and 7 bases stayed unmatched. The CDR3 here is CASSGGTGISYEQYF. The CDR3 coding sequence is TGTGCCAGCAGTGGGGGGACAGGGATTTCCTACGAGCAGTACTTC.

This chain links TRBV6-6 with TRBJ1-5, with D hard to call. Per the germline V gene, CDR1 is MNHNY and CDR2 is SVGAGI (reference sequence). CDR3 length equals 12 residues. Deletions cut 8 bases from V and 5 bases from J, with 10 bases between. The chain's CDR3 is CASSEKDQPQHF. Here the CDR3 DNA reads TGTGCCAGCTCGGAGAAGGATCAGCCCCAGCATTTT.

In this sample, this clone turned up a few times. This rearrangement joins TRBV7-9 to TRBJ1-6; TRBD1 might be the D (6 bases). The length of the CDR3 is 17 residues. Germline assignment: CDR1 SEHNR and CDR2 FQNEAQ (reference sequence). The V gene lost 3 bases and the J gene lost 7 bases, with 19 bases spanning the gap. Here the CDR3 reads CASSFDVSGAGNSPLHF. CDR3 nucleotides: TGTGCCAGCAGCTTTGATGTGTCAGGGGCGGGAAATTCACCCCTCCACTTT.

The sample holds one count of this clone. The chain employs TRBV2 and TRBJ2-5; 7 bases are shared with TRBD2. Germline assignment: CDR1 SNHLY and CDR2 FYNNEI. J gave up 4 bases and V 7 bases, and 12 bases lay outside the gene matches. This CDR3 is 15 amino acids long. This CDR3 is CASTAGGFMGETQYF. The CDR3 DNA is TGTGCCAGCACGGCCGGGGGGTTTATGGGAGAGACCCAGTACTTC.

The DNA of the CDR3 is TGTGCCGCAAGCGCTAACTATGGCTACACCTTC. It encodes CAASANYGYTF. The chain recombines TRBV28 with TRBJ1-2; D uncertain. Germline CDR1 and CDR2: MDHEN and SYDVKM. V was shortened by 11 bases and J by 0 bases, with 7 bases between the two germline ends. The CDR3 covers 11 residues.

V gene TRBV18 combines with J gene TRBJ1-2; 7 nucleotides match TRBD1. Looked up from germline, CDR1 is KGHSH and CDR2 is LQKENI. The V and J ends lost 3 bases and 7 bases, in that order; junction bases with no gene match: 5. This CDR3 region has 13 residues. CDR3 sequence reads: CASSPQTGTGYTF. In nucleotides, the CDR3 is TGTGCCAGCTCACCCCAGACAGGGACTGGCTACACCTTC.

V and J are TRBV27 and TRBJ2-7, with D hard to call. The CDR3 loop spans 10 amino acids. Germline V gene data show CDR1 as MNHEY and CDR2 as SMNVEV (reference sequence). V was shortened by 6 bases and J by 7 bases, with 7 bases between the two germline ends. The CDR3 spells CASSTWEQYF. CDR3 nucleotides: TGTGCCAGCAGCACGTGGGAGCAGTACTTC.

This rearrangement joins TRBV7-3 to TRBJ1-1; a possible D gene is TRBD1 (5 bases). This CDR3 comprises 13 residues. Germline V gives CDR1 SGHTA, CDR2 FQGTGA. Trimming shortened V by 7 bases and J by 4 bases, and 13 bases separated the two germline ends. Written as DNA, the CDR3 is TGTGCCAGCAAACGAACAGGCGGCACTGAAGCTTTCTTT. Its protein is CASKRTGGTEAFF.

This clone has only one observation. CDR3 sequence (DNA): TGTGCCAGCAGTCCGGGGTCTGGGGTGGAAAAACTGTTTTTT. This codes for CASSPGSGVEKLFF. This sequence joins TRBV6-6 and TRBJ1-4; no firm D call. From germline, CDR1 is MNHNY and CDR2 SVGAGI (reference sequence). The CDR3 spans 14 residues. The germline V and J ends were trimmed by 5 bases and 8 bases, with 15 bases remaining between them.

This CDR3 reads CASSSAGQAHTGELFF. CDR3 DNA: TGTGCCAGCAGCTCCGCCGGACAGGCACACACCGGGGAGCTGTTTTTT. The chain is built from TRBV7-2 and TRBJ2-2, with 7 bases lining up with TRBD1. Germline CDR1 reads SGHTA; CDR2 reads FQGNSA. CDR3 length: 16 residues. With V trimmed by 4 bases and J by 3 bases, 8 bases remained unmatched.